Reported below is one TCR beta chain. The sample belongs to a study of blood T cell repertoires in COVID-19. The wider study: Collection of acute and convalescent COVID-19 samples took place in the United States, Italy and Spain.

The CDR3 consists of 14 residues. The J segment lost 10 bases and the V segment lost 4 bases, leaving 5 bases of the junction unmatched. Germline V CDR1 and CDR2: MRHNA, SNTAGT. Generated by immunoSEQ multiplex PCR, the TCRdb table keeps only in-frame clones and is missing some. In the table there are around 110,000 clones, 70% to 85% of which are singletons. What was sequenced was peripheral blood. The receptor was derived from a man aged 65 to 79 with active or convalescent COVID-19. The rearrangement joins TRBV6-4 to TRBJ1-6, with 9 bases aligning to TRBD1. The CDR3 loop reads CASSAGTGNSPLHF. As DNA, the CDR3 is TGTGCCAGCAGTGCCGGGACAGGGAACTCACCCCTCCACTTT.